What follows describes a single T cell receptor beta chain. The antigen remains undetermined. This entry is derived from a study of regulatory T cells in long-lasting Graves disease. General study points: TRBV28, TRBJ1-2 and TRBJ2-5 were favored in persistent disease. New patients shared approximately 1,000 public clonotypes, and persistent patients shared more, with over 2,500.

Relying on iRepertoire HTBI primers and Arm-PCR of CDR3 regions, the team built TCR beta libraries. In TCRdb, the multiplex PCR reads were re-called with MiXCR into one record per CDR3 protein. The sample lists 350,000 to 450,000 distinct CDR3 sequences; about 20% were seen once. The germline CDR1 and CDR2 sequences are MNHEY and SVGEGT. The CDR3 spans 15 residues. V lost 10 bases and J 5 bases, leaving 18 bases between the germline ends. Regarding time point: persistent/refractory GD, antithyroid drugs over 5 years with positive TRAb. Construction of the TCR library relied on RNA isolated from PBMCs. It was by American Thyroid Association guidelines that Graves' disease was diagnosed.

This receptor was taken from a female donor with Graves disease. The J gene is TRBJ1-6, the V gene TRBV6-2 or TRBV6-3, with D possibly TRBD1 on 5 matching bases. The sample here was peripheral blood mononuclear cells (PBMCs), taken when the disease was refractory, from a patient treated with antithyroid drugs. Here the CDR3 DNA reads TGTGCCACCCTCTCGACGGGGGATCATAATTCACCCCTCCACTTT. This sequence encodes CATLSTGDHNSPLHF.